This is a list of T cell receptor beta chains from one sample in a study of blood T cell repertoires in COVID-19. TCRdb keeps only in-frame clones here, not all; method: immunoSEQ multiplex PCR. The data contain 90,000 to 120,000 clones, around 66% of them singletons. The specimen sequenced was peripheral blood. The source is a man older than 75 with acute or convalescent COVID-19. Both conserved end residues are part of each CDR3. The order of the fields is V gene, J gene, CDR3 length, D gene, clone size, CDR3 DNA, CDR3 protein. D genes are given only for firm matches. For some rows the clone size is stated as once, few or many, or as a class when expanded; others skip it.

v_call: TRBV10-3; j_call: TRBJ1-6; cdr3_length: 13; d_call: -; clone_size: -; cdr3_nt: TGTGCCATCAGACAGGGAGATAATTCACCCCTCCACTTT; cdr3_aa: CAIRQGDNSPLHF
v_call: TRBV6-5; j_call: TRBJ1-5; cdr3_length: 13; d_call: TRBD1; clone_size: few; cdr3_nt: TGTGCCAGCAGGACAGGGCTCAATCAGCCCCAGCATTTT; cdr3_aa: CASRTGLNQPQHF
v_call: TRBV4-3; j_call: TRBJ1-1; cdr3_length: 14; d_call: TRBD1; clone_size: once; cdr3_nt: TGCGCCAGCAGCCACGGACAGGGAAACACTGAAGCTTTCTTT; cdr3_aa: CASSHGQGNTEAFF
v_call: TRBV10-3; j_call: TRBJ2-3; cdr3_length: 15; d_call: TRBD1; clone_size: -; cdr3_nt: TGTGCCAACGCTCCTGGGACAGGGGAAACAGATACGCAGTATTTT; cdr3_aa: CANAPGTGETDTQYF
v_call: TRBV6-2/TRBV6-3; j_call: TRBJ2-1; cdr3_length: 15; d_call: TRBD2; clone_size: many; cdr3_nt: TGTGCCAGCAGTTACCCGGGACTAGAAAACAATGAGCAGTTCTTC; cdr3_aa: CASSYPGLENNEQFF
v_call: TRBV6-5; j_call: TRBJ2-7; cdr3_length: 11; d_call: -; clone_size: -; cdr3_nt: TGTGCCACCAAAGCAGGTTTCGAGCAGTACTTC; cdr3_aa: CATKAGFEQYF
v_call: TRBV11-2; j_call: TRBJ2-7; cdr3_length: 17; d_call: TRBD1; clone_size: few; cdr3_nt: TGTGCCAGCAGCTTAGTGGGTTCGGGGACAGGCCTCTACGAGCAGTACTTC; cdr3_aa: CASSLVGSGTGLYEQYF
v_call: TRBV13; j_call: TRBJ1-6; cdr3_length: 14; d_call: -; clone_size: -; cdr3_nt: TGTGCCAGCAGCTTGGGCCTCGGAATTTCACCCCTCCACTTT; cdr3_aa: CASSLGLGISPLHF
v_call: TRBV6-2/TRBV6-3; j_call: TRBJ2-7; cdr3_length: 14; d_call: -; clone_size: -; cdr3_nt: TGTGCCAGCAGCCCCATTCTATCCGATTACGAGCAGTACTTC; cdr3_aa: CASSPILSDYEQYF
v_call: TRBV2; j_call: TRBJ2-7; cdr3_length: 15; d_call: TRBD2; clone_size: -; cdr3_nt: TGTGCCAGCAGTGGCACTAGCGGGAGCCCTGGCGAGCAGTACTTC; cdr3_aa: CASSGTSGSPGEQYF
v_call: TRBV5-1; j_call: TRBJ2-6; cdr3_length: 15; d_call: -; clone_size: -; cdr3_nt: TGCGCCAGCAGCTTGGCTAACTCTGGGGCCAACGTCCTGACTTTC; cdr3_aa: CASSLANSGANVLTF
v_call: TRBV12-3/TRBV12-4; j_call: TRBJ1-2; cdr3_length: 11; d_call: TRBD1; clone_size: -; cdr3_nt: TGTGCCAGCAAGAGACAGGGGACCTACACCTTC; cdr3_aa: CASKRQGTYTF
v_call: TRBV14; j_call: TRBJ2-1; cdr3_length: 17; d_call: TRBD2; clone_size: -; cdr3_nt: TGTGCCAGCAGCCTGCGGAGAGCGGGAGGAGTCGACAATGAGCAGTTCTTC; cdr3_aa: CASSLRRAGGVDNEQFF
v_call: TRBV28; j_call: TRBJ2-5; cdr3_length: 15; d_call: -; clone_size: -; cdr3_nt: TGTGCCAGCAGTTTCCTTAGTTCAGGTCAAGAGACCCAGTACTTC; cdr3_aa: CASSFLSSGQETQYF
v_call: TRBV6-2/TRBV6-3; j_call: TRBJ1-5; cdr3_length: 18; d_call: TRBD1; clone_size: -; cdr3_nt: TGTGCCAGCAGTTATCAAAACAGGGGGGTCGTTTCCAATCAGCCCCAGCATTTT; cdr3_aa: CASSYQNRGVVSNQPQHF
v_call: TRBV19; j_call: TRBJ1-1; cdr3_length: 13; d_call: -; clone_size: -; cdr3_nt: TGTGCCAGTTCCGACACCTTGAACACTGAAGCTTTCTTT; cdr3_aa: CASSDTLNTEAFF
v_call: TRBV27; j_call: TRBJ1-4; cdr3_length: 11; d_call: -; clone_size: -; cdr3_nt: TGTGCCAGCAGTCGCCAAGGAGTGATGTTTTTT; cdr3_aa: CASSRQGVMFF
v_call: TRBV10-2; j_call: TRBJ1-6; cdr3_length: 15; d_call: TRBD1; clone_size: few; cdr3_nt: TGCGCCAGCAGTGGGCTGGGACAGGGAAATTCACCCCTCCACTTT; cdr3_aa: CASSGLGQGNSPLHF
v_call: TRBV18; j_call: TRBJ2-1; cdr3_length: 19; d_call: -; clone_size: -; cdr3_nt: TGTGCCAGCTCACCCTTCGGGGGCCCCGGCGGGAGCCATCGCAATGAGCAGTTCTTC; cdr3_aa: CASSPFGGPGGSHRNEQFF
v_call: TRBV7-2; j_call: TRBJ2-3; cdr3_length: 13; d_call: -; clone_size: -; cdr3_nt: TGTGCCAGCAGCTTAGCGGAGAGAGCTACGCAGTATTTT; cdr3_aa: CASSLAERATQYF
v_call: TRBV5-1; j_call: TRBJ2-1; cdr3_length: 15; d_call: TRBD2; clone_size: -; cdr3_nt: TGCGCCAGCAGTTTTAGCGGGATCTCCTACAATGAGCAGTTCTTC; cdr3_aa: CASSFSGISYNEQFF
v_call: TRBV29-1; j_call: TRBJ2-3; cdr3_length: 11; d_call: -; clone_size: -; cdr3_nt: TGCAGCGTACCGGACACGTCGACGCAGTATTTT; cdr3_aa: CSVPDTSTQYF
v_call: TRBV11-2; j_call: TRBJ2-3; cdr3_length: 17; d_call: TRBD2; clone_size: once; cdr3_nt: TGTGCCAGCAGCCCGTCGGGGGGGACATACAGCACAGATACGCAGTATTTT; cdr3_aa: CASSPSGGTYSTDTQYF
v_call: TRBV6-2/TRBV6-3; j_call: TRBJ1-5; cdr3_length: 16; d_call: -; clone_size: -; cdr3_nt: TGTGCCAGCAGTTACTCGAGAAGCCGCGGGGATCAGCCCCAGCATTTT; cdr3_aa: CASSYSRSRGDQPQHF
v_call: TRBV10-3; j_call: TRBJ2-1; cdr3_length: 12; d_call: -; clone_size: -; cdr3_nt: TGTGCCAGTAGGGGCACCCCGGATGAGCAGTTCTTC; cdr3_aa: CASRGTPDEQFF
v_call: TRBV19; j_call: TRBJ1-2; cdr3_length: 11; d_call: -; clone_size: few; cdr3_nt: TGTGCCAGTCATACCGGTTATGGCTACACCTTC; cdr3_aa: CASHTGYGYTF
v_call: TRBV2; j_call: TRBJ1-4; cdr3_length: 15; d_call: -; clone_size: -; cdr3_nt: TGTGCCAGCAGTGAAGAGATGGGGGCGGGTGAAAAACTGTTTTTT; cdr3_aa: CASSEEMGAGEKLFF
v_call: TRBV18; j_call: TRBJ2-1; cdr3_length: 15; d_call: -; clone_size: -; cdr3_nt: TGTGCCAGCTCACCGACGACTAGAGTGTCGGGTGAGCAGTTCTTC; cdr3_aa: CASSPTTRVSGEQFF
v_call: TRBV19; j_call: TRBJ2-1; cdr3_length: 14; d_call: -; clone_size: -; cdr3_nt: TGTGCCAGTAGTATAGTGCCCGGGCAGGGTGAGCAGTTCTTC; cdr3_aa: CASSIVPGQGEQFF
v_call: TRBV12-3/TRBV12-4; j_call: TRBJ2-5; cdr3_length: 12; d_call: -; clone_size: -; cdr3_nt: TGTGCCAGCAGGGCCGGGTTAGAGACCCAGTACTTC; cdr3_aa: CASRAGLETQYF
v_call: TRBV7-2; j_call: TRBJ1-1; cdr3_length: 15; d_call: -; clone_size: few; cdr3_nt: TGTGCCAGCAGCTTTGGAGGGGTCCCAACCACTGAAGCTTTCTTT; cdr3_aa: CASSFGGVPTTEAFF
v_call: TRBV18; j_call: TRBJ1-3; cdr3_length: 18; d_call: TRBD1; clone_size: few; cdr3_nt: TGTGCCAGCTCACCGAACAGGGGTGCCCTTAACTCTGGAAACACCATATATTTT; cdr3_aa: CASSPNRGALNSGNTIYF
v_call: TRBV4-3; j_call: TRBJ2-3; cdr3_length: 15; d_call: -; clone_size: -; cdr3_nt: TGCGCCAGCAGCCAAGATAAGAGGCCCACAGATACGCAGTATTTT; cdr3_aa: CASSQDKRPTDTQYF
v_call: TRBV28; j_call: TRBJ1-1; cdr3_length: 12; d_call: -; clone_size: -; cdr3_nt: TGTGCCAGCAGTTCCGGACGGACAGAAGCTTTCTTT; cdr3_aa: CASSSGRTEAFF
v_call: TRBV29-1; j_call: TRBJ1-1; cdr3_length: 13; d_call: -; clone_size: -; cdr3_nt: TGCAGCGTTGACGATAGGGGCGGGGCTGAAGCTTTCTTT; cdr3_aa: CSVDDRGGAEAFF
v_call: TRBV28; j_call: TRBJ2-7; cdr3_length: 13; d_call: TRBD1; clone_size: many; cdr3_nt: TGTGCCACCTCTGTAGGGGGCGGCTACGAGCAGTACTTC; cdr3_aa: CATSVGGGYEQYF
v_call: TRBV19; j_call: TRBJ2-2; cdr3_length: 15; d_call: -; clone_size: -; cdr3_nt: TGTGCCAGTAGCTCCCGGGACAACCCCACCGGGGAGCTGTTTTTT; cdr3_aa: CASSSRDNPTGELFF
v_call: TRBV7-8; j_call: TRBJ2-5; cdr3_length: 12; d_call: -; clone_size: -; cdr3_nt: TGTGCCAGCAGCTTTCTAGTGGAGACCCAGTACTTC; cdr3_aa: CASSFLVETQYF
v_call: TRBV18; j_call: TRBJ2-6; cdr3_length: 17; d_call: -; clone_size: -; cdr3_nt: TGTGCCAGCTCACCAATCGGGACTCTCGGGGCGGCCAACGTCCTGACTTTC; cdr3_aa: CASSPIGTLGAANVLTF
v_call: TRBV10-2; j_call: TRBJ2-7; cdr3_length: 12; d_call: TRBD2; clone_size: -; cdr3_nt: TGCGCCAGCAGTAGCGGGAGTAGGGAGCAGTACTTC; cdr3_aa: CASSSGSREQYF
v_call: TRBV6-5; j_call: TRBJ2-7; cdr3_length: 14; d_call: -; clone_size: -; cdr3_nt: TGTGCCGGCAAACGGACAGCGGTTTCTATAGAGCAGTACTTC; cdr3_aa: CAGKRTAVSIEQYF
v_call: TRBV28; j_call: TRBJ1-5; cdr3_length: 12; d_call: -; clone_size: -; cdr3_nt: TGTGCCAGCACAGGGGCCAATCAGCCCCAGCATTTT; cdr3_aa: CASTGANQPQHF
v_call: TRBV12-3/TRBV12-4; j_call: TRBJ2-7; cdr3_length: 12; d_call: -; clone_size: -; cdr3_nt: TGTGCCAGCAGTTTCTCCTCGGGCGAGCAGTACTTC; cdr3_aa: CASSFSSGEQYF
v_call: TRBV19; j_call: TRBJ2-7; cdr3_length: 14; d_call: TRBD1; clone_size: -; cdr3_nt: TGTGCCAGTAGCCCGGACAGGGGAACCTACGAGCAGTACTTC; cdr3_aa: CASSPDRGTYEQYF
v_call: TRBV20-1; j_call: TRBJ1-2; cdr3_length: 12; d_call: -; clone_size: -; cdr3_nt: TGCAGTGCTAGTTCGGACATCGATGGCTACACCTTC; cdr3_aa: CSASSDIDGYTF
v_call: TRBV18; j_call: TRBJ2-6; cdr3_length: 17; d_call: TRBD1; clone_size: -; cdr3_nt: TGTGCCAGCTCACCTTCCGGGACAGGGACTGGGGCCAACGTCCTGACTTTC; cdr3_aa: CASSPSGTGTGANVLTF
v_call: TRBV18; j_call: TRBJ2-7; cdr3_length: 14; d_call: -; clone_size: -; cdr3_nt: TGTGCCAGCTCACCACGCAACGGTGACTACGAGCAGTACTTC; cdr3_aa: CASSPRNGDYEQYF
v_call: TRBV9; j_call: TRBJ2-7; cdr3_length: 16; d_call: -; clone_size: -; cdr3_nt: TGTGCCAGCAGCGTAGGAGGAGGGACTCCTACTTACGAGCAGTACTTC; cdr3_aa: CASSVGGGTPTYEQYF
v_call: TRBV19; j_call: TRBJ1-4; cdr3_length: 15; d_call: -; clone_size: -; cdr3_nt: TGTGCCAGTAGTGGGGGCCTCGGAGGTGTAGAAAAACTGTTTTTT; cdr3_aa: CASSGGLGGVEKLFF
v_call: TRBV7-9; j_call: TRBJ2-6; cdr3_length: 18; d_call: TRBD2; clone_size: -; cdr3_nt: TGTGCCAGCAGCTTAAGTATTAGCGGGACCTCTGGGGCCAACGTCCTGACTTTC; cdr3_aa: CASSLSISGTSGANVLTF
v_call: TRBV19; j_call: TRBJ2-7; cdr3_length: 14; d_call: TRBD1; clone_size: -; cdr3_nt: TGTGCCAGTAGTTCGGGACAGGGTTCTTCCGAGCAGTACTTC; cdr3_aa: CASSSGQGSSEQYF
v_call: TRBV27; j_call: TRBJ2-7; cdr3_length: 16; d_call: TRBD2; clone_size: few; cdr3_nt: TGTGCCAGCAGTTTATCTCCAGCGGGAGCACACTACGAGCAGTACTTC; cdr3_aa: CASSLSPAGAHYEQYF
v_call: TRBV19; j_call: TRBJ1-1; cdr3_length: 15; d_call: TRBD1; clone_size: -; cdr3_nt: TGTGCCAGTAAACGGACAGGGACCATGAACACTGAAGCTTTCTTT; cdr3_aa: CASKRTGTMNTEAFF
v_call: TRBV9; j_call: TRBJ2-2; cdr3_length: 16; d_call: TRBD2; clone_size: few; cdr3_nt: TGTGCCAGCGGGACTAGCGGGAGGATGGACACCGGGGAGCTGTTTTTT; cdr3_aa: CASGTSGRMDTGELFF
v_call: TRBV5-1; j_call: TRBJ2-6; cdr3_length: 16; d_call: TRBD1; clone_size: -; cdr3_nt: TGCGCCAGCAGAAGACAGGGAAGCTCTGGGGCCAACGTCCTGACTTTC; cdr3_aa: CASRRQGSSGANVLTF